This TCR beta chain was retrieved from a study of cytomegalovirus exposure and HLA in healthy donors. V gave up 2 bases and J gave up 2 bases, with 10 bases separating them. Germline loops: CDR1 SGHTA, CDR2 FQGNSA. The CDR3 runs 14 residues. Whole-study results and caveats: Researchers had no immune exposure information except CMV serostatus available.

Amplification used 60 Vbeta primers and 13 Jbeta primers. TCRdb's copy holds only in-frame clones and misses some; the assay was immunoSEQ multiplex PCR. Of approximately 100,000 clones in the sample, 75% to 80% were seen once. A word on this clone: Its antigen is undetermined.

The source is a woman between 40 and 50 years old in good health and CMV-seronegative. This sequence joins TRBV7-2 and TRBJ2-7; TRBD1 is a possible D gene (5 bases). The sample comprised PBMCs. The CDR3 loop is CASSLTTGPYEQYF. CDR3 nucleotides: TGTGCCAGCAGCTTAACTACAGGACCCTACGAGCAGTACTTC.